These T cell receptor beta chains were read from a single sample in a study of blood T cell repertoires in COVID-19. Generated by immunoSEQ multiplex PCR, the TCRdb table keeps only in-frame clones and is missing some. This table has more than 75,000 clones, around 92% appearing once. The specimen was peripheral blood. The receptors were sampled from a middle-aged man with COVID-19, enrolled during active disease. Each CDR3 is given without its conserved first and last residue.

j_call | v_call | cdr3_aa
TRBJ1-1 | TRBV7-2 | ASSSRTGVNTEAF
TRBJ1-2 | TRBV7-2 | ASSLAGLTNYGYT
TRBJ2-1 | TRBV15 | ATSRDGENRENNEQF
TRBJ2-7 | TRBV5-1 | ASSTPQGGSSYEQY
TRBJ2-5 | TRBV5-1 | ASSEDRKETQY
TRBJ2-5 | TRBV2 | ASSERDRQETQY
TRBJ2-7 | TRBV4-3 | ASSQDYTSGGNTYEQY
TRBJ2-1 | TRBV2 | ASSVEGRNEQF
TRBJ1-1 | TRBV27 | ASSWAALNTEAF
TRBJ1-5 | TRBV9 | ASSGRGVNQPQH
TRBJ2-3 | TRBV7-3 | ASSVKSGVGTDTQY
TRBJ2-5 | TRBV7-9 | ASSLGDRSQETQY
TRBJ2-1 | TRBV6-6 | ASSYGRGVLHNEQF
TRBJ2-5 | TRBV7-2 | ASSLYSGLSETQY